Listed below are T cell receptor beta chains from one sample, sequenced in a study of blood T cell repertoires in COVID-19. Profiling relied on immunoSEQ multiplex PCR, and the TCRdb table lists in-frame clones only, not all of them. Of approximately 80,000 clones listed, approximately 88% are singletons. The sequencing input was peripheral blood. The origin of the receptors is a human donor in a cohort sampled during active COVID-19. Each CDR3 is given with its conserved first and last residue.

J: TRBJ2-7
V: TRBV19
length: 17
CDR3: CASSIAGREKGSYEQYF

J: TRBJ2-3
V: TRBV9
length: 15
CDR3: CASSVAAGGINTQYF

J: TRBJ1-2
V: TRBV4-2
length: 14
CDR3: CASSQDGTGYGYTF

J: TRBJ1-1
V: TRBV28
length: 16
CDR3: CASSLGNRVRNTEAFF

J: TRBJ1-2
V: TRBV24-1
length: 14
CDR3: CATSVPGQGGGYTF

J: TRBJ2-5
V: TRBV5-1
length: 13
CDR3: CASSLVIRETQYF

J: TRBJ2-3
V: TRBV7-8
length: 14
CDR3: CASSRQSGTDTQYF

J: TRBJ2-5
V: TRBV12-5
length: 17
CDR3: CASGLVRLAGARETQYF

J: TRBJ2-5
V: TRBV7-2
length: 14
CDR3: CASSFFSGAETQYF

J: TRBJ2-1
V: TRBV7-8
length: 19
CDR3: CASSFRGGVGQVLSYEQFF

J: TRBJ1-1
V: TRBV5-4
length: 16
CDR3: CASSLDSWVQGTEAFF

J: TRBJ1-2
V: TRBV24-1
length: 13
CDR3: CATSDLGLNGYTF

J: TRBJ1-2
V: TRBV2
length: 15
CDR3: CASSAAGAVTRGYTF

J: TRBJ1-2
V: TRBV24-1
length: 14
CDR3: CATSDPGQEDGYTF

J: TRBJ1-6
V: TRBV19
length: 13
CDR3: CASGQVSNSPLHF

J: TRBJ2-7
V: TRBV4-2
length: 16
CDR3: CASSQGGTSDPYEQYF

J: TRBJ2-2
V: TRBV9
length: 16
CDR3: CASSARLAGNTGELFF

J: TRBJ2-3
V: TRBV7-9
length: 13
CDR3: CASRPSGADTQYF

J: TRBJ2-2
V: TRBV3-1/TRBV3-2
length: 16
CDR3: CASSLGAGPQDGELFF

J: TRBJ1-6
V: TRBV19
length: 17
CDR3: CASSIIPGAENNSPLHF

J: TRBJ2-7
V: TRBV14
length: 13
CDR3: CASSQVYSYEQYF

J: TRBJ2-2
V: TRBV7-2
length: 14
CDR3: CASNTAGGPGELFF

J: TRBJ1-2
V: TRBV28
length: 13
CDR3: CASSKQGDYGYTF

J: TRBJ1-2
V: TRBV27
length: 18
CDR3: CATATGTGILYSNYGYTF

J: TRBJ1-5
V: TRBV20-1
length: 16
CDR3: CSASMAGMVSNQPQHF

J: TRBJ1-2
V: TRBV4-2
length: 15
CDR3: CASSQAGVANYGYTF

J: TRBJ2-7
V: TRBV24-1
length: 15
CDR3: CATSDLAGGTYEQYF

J: TRBJ2-2
V: TRBV15
length: 16
CDR3: CATSRGGLDRPGELFF

J: TRBJ2-7
V: TRBV24-1
length: 13
CDR3: CATSDEHWAEQYF

J: TRBJ2-2
V: TRBV7-9
length: 16
CDR3: CASSFSGGGRTGELFF

J: TRBJ1-2
V: TRBV7-9
length: 12
CDR3: CASSFDSYGYTF

J: TRBJ1-2
V: TRBV25-1
length: 15
CDR3: CASSELGREGYGYTF

J: TRBJ2-5
V: TRBV27
length: 15
CDR3: CASSSRGLFQETQYF

J: TRBJ1-2
V: TRBV5-5
length: 17
CDR3: CASSLLLPGQGVFGYTF

J: TRBJ1-5
V: TRBV6-6
length: 13
CDR3: CASRREMGQPQHF

J: TRBJ2-1
V: TRBV14
length: 16
CDR3: CASSQVGGSSYNEQFF

J: TRBJ2-7
V: TRBV9
length: 15
CDR3: CASSLTGTSGYEQYF

J: TRBJ2-5
V: TRBV11-1
length: 14
CDR3: CASSDRDFQETQYF

J: TRBJ1-2
V: TRBV2
length: 14
CDR3: CASVMTRENYGYTF

J: TRBJ2-1
V: TRBV4-3
length: 14
CDR3: CASSQVRTRNEQFF